These T cell receptor beta chains were read from a single sample in a study of blood T cell repertoires in COVID-19. Assay: immunoSEQ multiplex PCR; the TCRdb copy retains only in-frame clones and omits some. The data hold 150,000 to 190,000 clones, with roughly 72% observed a single time. Sequenced material: peripheral blood. The receptor set was obtained from an elderly woman with acute or convalescent COVID-19. Each CDR3 is given with its conserved first and last residue. The D gene is left open where the match is weak. The listing skips clone size in some rows; elsewhere it reads once, few, many or a size class.

J: TRBJ1-6
V: TRBV6-6
D: TRBD1
size: few
DNA: TGTGCCAGCGGGGGGACAGGGGATAATTCACCCCTCCACTTT
CDR3: CASGGTGDNSPLHF

J: TRBJ2-7
V: TRBV6-5
D: NA
size: NA
DNA: TGTGCCAGCAGTTACCTTCGCGCCGGTTACGAGCAGTACTTC
CDR3: CASSYLRAGYEQYF

J: TRBJ1-4
V: TRBV30
D: NA
size: NA
DNA: TGTGCCTGGAGTACAAACCAGGGTGTAGGGGAAAAACTGTTTTTT
CDR3: CAWSTNQGVGEKLFF

J: TRBJ1-6
V: TRBV19
D: NA
size: NA
DNA: TGTGCCAGTAACGACCAGGCGGCAGGGAATTCACCCCTCCACTTT
CDR3: CASNDQAAGNSPLHF

J: TRBJ2-1
V: TRBV6-6
D: NA
size: NA
DNA: TGTGCCAGCAGCACCCCCCGGGGTTTGAAAAATGAGCAGTTCTTC
CDR3: CASSTPRGLKNEQFF

J: TRBJ1-1
V: TRBV2
D: TRBD1
size: NA
DNA: TGTGCCAGCACTCTCAAGGAGGGGGCTGGCACTGAAGCTTTCTTT
CDR3: CASTLKEGAGTEAFF

J: TRBJ1-4
V: TRBV7-9
D: NA
size: NA
DNA: TGTGCCAGCAGTTTGGACAGAGCAACTAATGAAAAACTGTTTTTT
CDR3: CASSLDRATNEKLFF

J: TRBJ1-5
V: TRBV3-1/TRBV3-2
D: TRBD1
size: NA
DNA: TGTGCCAGCAGCCGCGGGACAGGGAGCAATCAGCCCCAGCATTTT
CDR3: CASSRGTGSNQPQHF

J: TRBJ1-1
V: TRBV7-3
D: TRBD1
size: NA
DNA: TGTGCCAGCAGCTTAAGTGGGGACAGGACCATTTTGGGTGAAGCTTTCTTT
CDR3: CASSLSGDRTILGEAFF

J: TRBJ2-1
V: TRBV9
D: TRBD1
size: NA
DNA: TGTGCCAGCAGCGATGGACAGGGAATGGTCCGGCAGTTCTTC
CDR3: CASSDGQGMVRQFF

J: TRBJ1-1
V: TRBV10-3
D: TRBD1
size: few
DNA: TGTGCCATCAGTGAGTGGCCGGACAGGGGGCTCGATATGGAAGCTTTCTTT
CDR3: CAISEWPDRGLDMEAFF

J: TRBJ1-1
V: TRBV9
D: NA
size: NA
DNA: TGTGCCAGCAGCGTAGTCCCGGACTATACAGCCGAAGCTTTCTTT
CDR3: CASSVVPDYTAEAFF

J: TRBJ1-2
V: TRBV2
D: NA
size: NA
DNA: TGTGCCAGCACTACGGGAATTGAAGGTGTTGGCTACACCTTC
CDR3: CASTTGIEGVGYTF

J: TRBJ1-5
V: TRBV6-2/TRBV6-3
D: NA
size: few
DNA: TGTGCCAGCAGTTACTCGACGTCCCGAAGTACAGGGCTCGTTAATCAGCCCCAGCATTTT
CDR3: CASSYSTSRSTGLVNQPQHF

J: TRBJ2-4
V: TRBV19
D: NA
size: NA
DNA: TGTGCCAGTAGTGGGGGGAGTCTAGCCAAAAACATTCAGTACTTC
CDR3: CASSGGSLAKNIQYF

J: TRBJ1-1
V: TRBV3-1/TRBV3-2
D: TRBD1
size: NA
DNA: TGTGCCAGCAGCCAAATACAGGGGGAAGCTTTCTTT
CDR3: CASSQIQGEAFF

J: TRBJ2-5
V: TRBV7-2
D: TRBD2
size: few
DNA: TGTGCCAGCACCGAACCTAGCGGGGGCCGGGAGACCCAGTACTTC
CDR3: CASTEPSGGRETQYF

J: TRBJ2-1
V: TRBV27
D: NA
size: few
DNA: TGTGCCAGCAGTGTCCAGGCTAGCAACGAGCAGTTCTTC
CDR3: CASSVQASNEQFF

J: TRBJ2-2
V: TRBV29-1
D: NA
size: few
DNA: TGCAGCGTCTGGAGTACCGGGGAGCTGTTTTTT
CDR3: CSVWSTGELFF

J: TRBJ2-1
V: TRBV29-1
D: NA
size: NA
DNA: TGCAGCGTGGTAAGATCGCAGGGCAATGAGCAGTTCTTC
CDR3: CSVVRSQGNEQFF

J: TRBJ2-3
V: TRBV30
D: TRBD2
size: once
DNA: TGTGCCGGACTAGCGGGGAGCACAGATACGCAGTATTTT
CDR3: CAGLAGSTDTQYF

J: TRBJ1-2
V: TRBV3-1/TRBV3-2
D: TRBD1
size: NA
DNA: TGTGCCAGCAGCCCTGACAGGGCGGGAGGTGGCTACACCTTC
CDR3: CASSPDRAGGGYTF

J: TRBJ2-1
V: TRBV7-9
D: TRBD1
size: NA
DNA: TGTGCCAGCAGCTTAGACAGGGGCTACAATGAGCAGTTCTTC
CDR3: CASSLDRGYNEQFF